This passage covers 21 T cell receptor beta chains from one sample sequenced in a study of beta chain features in type 1 diabetes. All of the isolated RNA was reverse transcribed, so expressed TCRB transcripts were sequenced. Assay used: immunoSEQ multiplex PCR; TCRdb lists only in-frame clones, some missing. Of some 150,000 clones detected, about 10% appear once; the ten largest clones hold under 1.5%. Sequencing was done on a sample of naive CD4+ T cells from blood. All receptors come from a man younger than 35 in good health.

V usage is TRBV5-6 and J usage is TRBJ1-5; 7 positions match TRBD1. CDR1 SGHDT and CDR2 YYEEEE come from the germline V gene. This CDR3 is 15 amino acids long. Losses at the gene ends were 3 bases for V and 2 bases for J; bases not matched to a gene: 5. DNA for the CDR3: TGTGCCAGCAGCTCCGGACAGGAGGGCAATCAGCCCCAGCATTTT. This codes for CASSSGQEGNQPQHF.

The V call is TRBV18, the J call TRBJ1-2; TRBD1 aligns across 10 bases. The CDR3 consists of 16 residues. The junction had 8 bases not matched to a gene; V was cut back by 3 bases and J by 4 bases. The germline CDR1 and CDR2 sequences are KGHSH and LQKENI. This CDR3 is CASSPGTGETVYGYTF. CDR3 bases: TGTGCCAGCTCACCCGGGACAGGGGAAACCGTCTATGGCTACACCTTC.

Only a few counts were recorded for this clone. This chain joins TRBV7-2 and TRBJ2-5; 11 bases map to TRBD2. Germline-derived CDR1 and CDR2 are SGHTA and FQGNSA. This CDR3 comprises 18 residues. Germline trimming cut 1 base from V and 2 bases from J; bases unmatched to any gene: 9. CDR3 sequence: CASSLVVSGGVAQETQYF. The DNA of the CDR3 is TGTGCCAGCAGCTTAGTCGTTAGCGGGGGGGTCGCACAAGAGACCCAGTACTTC.

This clone was detected ten times or more. The same CDR3 also results from other DNA sequences found in this sample. The gene calls are TRBV7-2 and TRBJ2-7, with D unclear. Germline CDR1 SGHTA, CDR2 FQGNSA. V was trimmed by 5 bases and J by 4 bases, leaving 9 bases between them. This CDR3 has 12 residues. DNA of the CDR3: TGTGCCAGCAGCCCCACGGGTTACGAGCAGTACTTC. Translating it yields CASSPTGYEQYF. Combining the CDR3 with reference TRBV7-2 and TRBJ2-7 gives the whole variable domain GAGVSQSPSNKVTEKGKDVELRCDPISGHTALYWYRQSLGQGLEFLIYFQGNSAPDKSGLPSDRFSAERTGGSVSTLTIQRTQQEDSAVYLCASSPTGYEQYFGPGTRLTVT.

Concerning this clone itself: The sample contains more than one DNA sequence encoding this CDR3. V usage is TRBV11-3 and J usage is TRBJ2-1, with 7 positions matching TRBD1. The germline gives CDR1 SGHNT, CDR2 YENEEA. V lost 3 bases and J lost 5; bases outside the gene matches: 1. The CDR3 loop spans 13 amino acids. The CDR3 sequence: CASSLGQNNEQFF. The DNA of the CDR3 is TGTGCCAGCAGCTTGGGACAGAACAATGAGCAGTTCTTC.

This clone was seen only a few times. The chain couples TRBV6-5 to TRBJ2-7, with D perhaps TRBD1 (5 bases). Deletions cut 0 bases from V and 4 bases from J, with 7 bases between. The V gene's germline CDR1 is MNHEY and CDR2 SVGAGI. CDR3 length equals 13 residues. CDR3 nucleotides: TGTGCCAGCAGTTACTCAGGGGAATACGAGCAGTACTTC. Its protein product is CASSYSGEYEQYF.

This clone appeared a few times. V gene TRBV4-1 combines with J gene TRBJ2-2; TRBD2 matches 9 bases. This CDR3 spans 16 amino acids. Trimming at V came to 1 base and at J to 4 bases, leaving 4 bases not matched to a gene. Germline CDR1 and CDR2: MGHRA and YSYEKL. CDR3 residues: CASSQAPSGATGELFF. The DNA of the CDR3 is TGCGCCAGCAGCCAAGCGCCTAGCGGGGCCACCGGGGAGCTGTTTTTT.

This chain joins TRBV28 and TRBJ2-5; 12 positions match TRBD2. The CDR3 consists of 14 residues. V was clipped by 4 bases and J by 7 bases; unmatched bases: 4. Germline CDR1 and CDR2: MDHEN and SYDVKM. The CDR3 DNA reads TGTGCCAGCAGTTGGACTAGCGGGGAGGGGACCCAGTACTTC. It specifies CASSWTSGEGTQYF.

The chain joins TRBV28 to TRBJ1-5; 8 positions match TRBD1. In germline, CDR1 is MDHEN, CDR2 SYDVKM. The junction had 6 bases not matched to a gene; V was cut back by 2 bases and J by 0 bases. The CDR3 is made up of 17 amino acids. CDR3 nucleotide sequence: TGTGCCAGCAGTTTAGGGCAGGGGGCTTATAGCAATCAGCCCCAGCATTTT. Amino acid sequence: CASSLGQGAYSNQPQHF.

In its sample, this clone was seen a few times. The V and J genes are TRBV30 and TRBJ1-5; D gene uncertain. Germline V lookup: CDR1 GTSNPN, CDR2 SVGIG (reference sequence). V dropped 2 bases and J dropped 1 base, with 6 bases sitting between them. This CDR3 region has 13 residues. The DNA for the CDR3 is TGTGCCTGGAGTATGGGCAGCAATCAGCCCCAGCATTTT. Protein: CAWSMGSNQPQHF.

Written as DNA, the CDR3 is TGTGCCAGCAGTTTTAACAGGGGGCAAGAGACCCAGTACTTC. As protein: CASSFNRGQETQYF. V and J are TRBV6-5 and TRBJ2-5; 8 bases align to TRBD1. Germline V lookup: CDR1 MNHEY, CDR2 SVGAGI. The CDR3 is 14 amino acids. Trimming cost V 4 bases and J 2 bases; bases outside gene matches: 3.

A few counts support this clone. The DNA for the CDR3 is TGTGCCAGCAGCACACATTCCGACAGCTCCTATAATTCACCCCTCCACTTT. The encoded protein is CASSTHSDSSYNSPLHF. The V and J genes are TRBV14 and TRBJ1-6; TRBD1 might be the D (5 bases). The V end lost 5 bases, the J end lost 0 bases, and 14 bases lay between the germline ends. CDR3 length equals 17 residues. The germline gives CDR1 SGHDN, CDR2 FVKESK.

The V gene is TRBV18, the J gene TRBJ2-6; possibly TRBD1 for D (5 bases). The CDR3 length is 14 residues. Between the trimmed V and J ends, which lost 3 bases and 5 bases, there was a span of 8 bases. Germline CDR1 KGHSH, CDR2 LQKENI. CDR3 amino acids: CASSPTARANVLTF. DNA of the CDR3: TGTGCCAGCTCACCGACAGCACGGGCCAACGTCCTGACTTTC.

V gene TRBV2 combines with J gene TRBJ2-7, with a possible D match to TRBD2 (5 bases). Deletions cut 4 bases from V and 2 bases from J, with 9 bases between. Per the germline V gene, CDR1 is SNHLY and CDR2 is FYNNEI. CDR3 length: 13 amino acids. CDR3 DNA sequence: TGTGCCAGCAGTGGCGCGGGTACCTACGAGCAGTACTTC. Its protein product is CASSGAGTYEQYF.

A few counts support this clone. This chain uses TRBV6-5 with TRBJ2-7; 7 bases are a match to TRBD2. V shed 6 bases, J shed 5 bases, and the junction held 10 bases outside the gene matches. CDR1 and CDR2 from the germline V gene are MNHEY and SVGAGI. The CDR3 has 14 residues. For the CDR3, the DNA is TGTGCCAGCAGCGCCTCCGGGACTATTCACGAGCAGTACTTC. It translates to CASSASGTIHEQYF.

The genes are TRBV5-1 and TRBJ2-7; a possible D gene is TRBD2 (7 bases). V was clipped by 2 bases and J by 7 bases, with 16 bases between them. The CDR3 consists of 14 residues. Per germline, CDR1 SGHRS and CDR2 YFSETQ. The CDR3 here is CASSFGGPLREQYF. CDR3 bases: TGCGCCAGCAGCTTCGGGGGGCCTCTGAGGGAGCAGTACTTC.

The chain joins TRBV11-2 to TRBJ2-2; 9 bases agree with TRBD1. There are 15 residues in the CDR3. Trimming at V came to 5 bases and at J to 7 bases, leaving 8 bases not matched to a gene. Germline CDR1 reads SGHAT; CDR2 reads FQNNGV. CDR3 DNA: TGTGCCAGCAGCGATGGACAGGGGAGGAGCGGGGAGCTGTTTTTT. Translation gives CASSDGQGRSGELFF.

The V gene is TRBV29-1, the J gene TRBJ1-2, with a weak D call TRBD1 (6 bases). The CDR3 is 13 residues long. The germline V gene has CDR1 SQVTM and CDR2 ANQGSEA. The V and J ends lost 5 bases and 3 bases respectively, with 13 bases between them. The CDR3 region has the DNA TGCAGCGTTAGGGGGGGGGAGGACTATGGCTACACCTTC. Protein: CSVRGGEDYGYTF.

V usage is TRBV5-6 and J usage is TRBJ1-2, with D maybe TRBD1 (6 bases). V gave up 4 bases and J gave up 3 bases, with 16 bases separating them. The CDR3 spans 15 residues. CDR1 and CDR2 from the germline V gene are SGHDT and YYEEEE. This CDR3 reads CASSPDRLGDYGYTF. In nucleotides, the CDR3 is TGTGCCAGCAGCCCCGACAGGTTGGGGGACTATGGCTACACCTTC.

This chain connects TRBV4-3 to TRBJ2-3; 9 bases line up with TRBD2. Germline values: CDR1 LGHNA, CDR2 YSLEER. The junction had 4 bases not matched to a gene; V was cut back by 3 bases and J by 0 bases. This CDR3 region has 16 residues. CDR3 sequence (DNA): TGCGCCAGCAGCCAGGTAGCGGGGGCTAGCACAGATACGCAGTATTTT. Residues: CASSQVAGASTDTQYF.

This clone was detected a few times. CDR3 amino acids: CASSQDSGRNQPQHF. CDR3 nucleotides: TGCGCCAGCAGCCAAGACTCGGGTCGCAATCAGCCCCAGCATTTT. This sequence joins TRBV4-3 and TRBJ1-5; D not certain. CDR1 is LGHNA, CDR2 YSLEER, per germline. Trimming shortened V by 0 bases and J by 2 bases, and 8 bases separated the two germline ends. The CDR3 covers 15 residues.